Below, 14 T cell receptor beta chains from the same sample are listed, as sequenced in a study of cytomegalovirus exposure and HLA in healthy donors. The study ran its PCR with 60 Vbeta and 13 Jbeta primers. Method: immunoSEQ multiplex PCR; TCRdb's copy keeps in-frame clones and lacks some. In the table there are a few hundred thousand clones, less than 85% of which are singletons. Sequenced: PBMCs. Source of these receptors: a girl aged 2 to 9 in good health and CMV-seronegative.

V usage is TRBV18 and J usage is TRBJ1-2, with 7 bases lining up with TRBD1. Looked up from germline, CDR1 is KGHSH and CDR2 is LQKENI. Losses at the gene ends were 3 bases for V and 1 base for J; bases not matched to a gene: 8. The length of the CDR3 is 16 residues. This chain's CDR3 is CASSPPGGSVNYGYTF. CDR3 nucleotide sequence: TGTGCCAGCTCACCCCCAGGGGGGTCCGTTAACTATGGCTACACCTTC.

The V and J genes are TRBV6-1 and TRBJ2-7; possibly TRBD1 for D (6 bases). From germline, CDR1 is MNHNS and CDR2 SASEGT. CDR3 length equals 13 residues. Trimming pared 4 bases from V and 3 bases from J, leaving 10 bases between. The CDR3 coding sequence is TGTGCCAGCAGTGTCGGCAGGGGCTACGAGCAGTACTTC. Translating gives CASSVGRGYEQYF.

In its sample, this clone was seen a few times. V gene TRBV6-4 combines with J gene TRBJ2-2, with 7 nucleotides matching TRBD1. V shed 8 bases, J shed 1 base, and the junction held 4 bases outside the gene matches. The CDR3 has 14 amino acids. Germline CDR1 reads MRHNA; CDR2 reads SNTAGT. This CDR3 reads CASGPGGNTGELFF. Written as DNA, the CDR3 is TGTGCCAGCGGTCCAGGGGGGAACACCGGGGAGCTGTTTTTT.

The V call is TRBV20-1, the J call TRBJ1-1, with 8 bases aligning to TRBD1. The germline gives CDR1 DFQATT, CDR2 SNEGSKA (reference sequence). V was pared by 6 bases and J by 7 bases, with 4 bases of the junction left unmatched. The CDR3 covers 11 residues. For the CDR3, the DNA is TGCAGTGCGCAGACAGGGGTTGAAGCTTTCTTT. Protein: CSAQTGVEAFF.

The chain has TRBV19 and TRBJ1-5, with 7 nucleotides matching TRBD1. The CDR3 loop spans 15 amino acids. CDR1 and CDR2 (germline): LNHDA, SQIVND (reference sequence). V dropped 2 bases and J dropped 6; count of bases not matched to a gene: 7. CDR3 amino acids: CASSIRAGTAQPQHF. The DNA for the CDR3 is TGTGCCAGTAGTATAAGAGCCGGGACAGCTCAGCCCCAGCATTTT.

The chain employs TRBV6-5 and TRBJ1-5; unclear D gene. Trimming removed 7 bases from V and 0 bases from J, with 13 bases in between. This CDR3 has 15 amino acids. From germline, CDR1 is MNHEY and CDR2 SVGAGI. In DNA, the CDR3 is TGTGCCAGCATCAATCAGGCCAGTAGCAATCAGCCCCAGCATTTT. Translating it yields CASINQASSNQPQHF.

The CDR3 nucleotides are TGTGCCAGCAGCTTGAGACAGGGGTGGTTCGAGCAGTACTTC. This encodes CASSLRQGWFEQYF. The V and J genes are TRBV5-6 and TRBJ2-7; 8 bases fit TRBD1. Germline loops: CDR1 SGHDT, CDR2 YYEEEE. With 1 base clipped from V and 6 bases from J, the junction kept 6 bases outside the gene matches. The CDR3 covers 14 residues.

V usage is TRBV13 and J usage is TRBJ2-3; 8 nucleotides agree with TRBD2. V lost 5 bases to trimming and J lost 1 base; unmatched junction nucleotides: 5. The germline V gene encodes CDR1 PRHDT and CDR2 FYEKMQ (reference sequence). CDR3 size: 15 residues. The DNA of the CDR3 is TGTGCCAGCAGCCCAACGGGGGGGCGCACAGATACGCAGTATTTT. It codes for CASSPTGGRTDTQYF.

The chain is built from TRBV12-5 and TRBJ1-2; D might be TRBD1 (5 bases). V lost 5 bases to trimming and J lost 7 bases, with 14 bases between them. Germline loops: CDR1 LGHNT, CDR2 FRNRAP. The CDR3 extends over 13 amino acids. CDR3 in DNA: TGTGCTAGTGGTCAAGGGGTCGAAATTGGCTACACCTTC. This encodes CASGQGVEIGYTF.

The rearrangement uses TRBV5-6 and TRBJ2-5; D might be TRBD2 (6 bases). Gene TRBJ2-7 matches the end of the DNA better, so the J call may be wrong. Germline V gene data show CDR1 as SGHDT and CDR2 as YYEEEE. The CDR3 has 14 residues. The CDR3 here is CASSFMSSDYEQYF. The DNA of the CDR3 is TGTGCCAGCAGCTTTATGTCTAGCGACTACGAGCAGTACTTC.

In its sample, this clone was seen once. The V and J genes are TRBV4-1 and TRBJ1-2, with 8 bases aligning to TRBD1. CDR1 MGHRA and CDR2 YSYEKL come from the germline V gene. The CDR3 runs 15 residues. Trimming removed 1 base from V and 1 base from J; junction bases left unmatched: 2. CDR3 loop: CASSQGGQVNYGYTF. In nucleotides, the CDR3 is TGCGCCAGCAGCCAAGGGGGACAGGTTAACTATGGCTACACCTTC.

V gene TRBV7-6 combines with J gene TRBJ2-7; TRBD2 matches 10 bases. Per the germline V gene, CDR1 is SGHVS and CDR2 is FNYEAQ. V was pared by 0 bases and J by 7 bases, with 9 bases of the junction left unmatched. The CDR3 is 16 residues long. This CDR3 is CASSLAATSGLREQYF. CDR3 coding DNA: TGTGCCAGCAGCTTAGCCGCGACTAGCGGGCTGCGGGAGCAGTACTTC.

J is TRBJ2-2 and V is TRBV18, with unresolved D. Germline loops: CDR1 KGHSH, CDR2 LQKENI. V lost 5 bases to trimming and J lost 6 bases, with 13 bases between them. This CDR3 spans 14 amino acids. Here the CDR3 reads CASSSSEVSGELFF. The CDR3 DNA is TGTGCCAGCTCATCAAGCGAGGTGTCCGGGGAGCTGTTTTTT.

V gene TRBV27 combines with J gene TRBJ2-2; D gene uncertain. V lost 7 bases, J lost 5 bases, and 11 bases lay in between. The V gene's germline CDR1 is MNHEY and CDR2 SMNVEV (reference sequence). The CDR3 has 13 amino acids. The chain's CDR3 is CASTFQATGELFF. The CDR3 coding sequence is TGTGCCAGCACATTCCAGGCGACCGGGGAGCTGTTTTTT.